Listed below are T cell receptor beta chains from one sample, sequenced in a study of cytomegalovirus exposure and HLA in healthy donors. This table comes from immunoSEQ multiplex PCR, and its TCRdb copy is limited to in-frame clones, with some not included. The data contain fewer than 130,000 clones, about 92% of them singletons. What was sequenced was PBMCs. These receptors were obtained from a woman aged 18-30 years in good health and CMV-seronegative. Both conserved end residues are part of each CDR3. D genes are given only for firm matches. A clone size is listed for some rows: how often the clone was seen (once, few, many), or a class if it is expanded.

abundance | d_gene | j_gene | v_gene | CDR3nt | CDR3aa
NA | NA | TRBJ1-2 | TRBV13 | TGTGCCAGCAGCTTAGGCCGGCCAGGGGATGGCTACACCTTC | CASSLGRPGDGYTF
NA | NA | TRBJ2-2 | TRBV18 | TGTGCCAGCTCACCAATTCTGACAGGGAACACCGGGGAGCTGTTTTTT | CASSPILTGNTGELFF
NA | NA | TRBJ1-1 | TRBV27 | TGTGCCAGCAGCCGAACTTACGGGGTGAACACTGAAGCTTTCTTT | CASSRTYGVNTEAFF
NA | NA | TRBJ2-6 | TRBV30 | TGTGCCTGGTCCGAGTTGGGGGGACAGTATCCTACTGGGGCCAACGTCCTGACTTTC | CAWSELGGQYPTGANVLTF
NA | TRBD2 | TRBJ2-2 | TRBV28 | TGTGCCAGCAGTTCCCCGGGACTAGTGGCCGGGGAGCTGTTTTTT | CASSSPGLVAGELFF
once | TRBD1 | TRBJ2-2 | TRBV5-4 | TGTGCCAGCAGCTGGGACAGGGGCTACGCGAACACCGGGGAGCTGTTTTTT | CASSWDRGYANTGELFF
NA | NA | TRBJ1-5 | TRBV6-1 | TGTGCCTCCCGAAGAGGGGGACATAGCAATCAGCCCCAGCATTTT | CASRRGGHSNQPQHF
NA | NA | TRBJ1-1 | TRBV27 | TGTGCCAGCAGTTCACCCATATTGGGGGGGCGGAACACTGAAGCTTTCTTT | CASSSPILGGRNTEAFF
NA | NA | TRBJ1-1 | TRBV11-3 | TGTGCCAGCAGCTTGGGTCCAGGGGCCATGAACACTGAAGCTTTCTTT | CASSLGPGAMNTEAFF
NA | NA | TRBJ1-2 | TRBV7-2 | TGTGCCAGCAGCTTAGACACTCAGACAGTCTATGGCTACACCTTC | CASSLDTQTVYGYTF
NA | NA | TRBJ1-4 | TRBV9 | TGTGCCAGCAGCGTAGGAGGAGGGAGGGAAAAACTGTTTTTT | CASSVGGGREKLFF
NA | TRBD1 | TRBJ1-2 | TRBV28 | TGTGCCAGCAGTAGGGGGACAGCAGCTATGGGCTACACCTTC | CASSRGTAAMGYTF
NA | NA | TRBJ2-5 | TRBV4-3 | TGCGCCAGCAGCCAAGAACTGGGAGAGGAGACCCAGTACTTC | CASSQELGEETQYF
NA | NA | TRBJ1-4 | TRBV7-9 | TGTGCCAGCAGCCCCGCGGCGACAACTAATGAAAAACTGTTTTTT | CASSPAATTNEKLFF
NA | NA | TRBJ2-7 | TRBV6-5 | TGTGCCAGCAGTTACTCAACTTCTCACCCGCCTTTCGAGCAGTACTTC | CASSYSTSHPPFEQYF